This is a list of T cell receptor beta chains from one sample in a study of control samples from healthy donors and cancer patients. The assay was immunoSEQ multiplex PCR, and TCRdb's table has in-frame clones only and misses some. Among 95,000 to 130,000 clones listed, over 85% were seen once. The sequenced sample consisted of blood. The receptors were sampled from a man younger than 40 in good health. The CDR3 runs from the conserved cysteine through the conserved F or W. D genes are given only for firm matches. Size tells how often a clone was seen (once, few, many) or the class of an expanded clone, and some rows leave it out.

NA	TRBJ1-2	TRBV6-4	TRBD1	TGTGCCAGCTCGACGACCGGGACAGGGGGTTATGGCTACACCTTC	CASSTTGTGGYGYTF
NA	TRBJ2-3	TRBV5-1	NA	TGCGCCAGCAGCTTGAAGCCTCCGACAGATACGCAGTATTTT	CASSLKPPTDTQYF
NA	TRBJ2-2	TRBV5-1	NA	TGCGCCAGCAGCTTGGAGGGGTCGAACACCGGGGAGCTGTTTTTT	CASSLEGSNTGELFF
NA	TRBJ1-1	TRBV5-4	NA	TGTGCCAGCAGCCCGACAGAGAACACTGAAGCTTTCTTT	CASSPTENTEAFF
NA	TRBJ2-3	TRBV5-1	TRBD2	TGCGCCAGCAGCTCCGGACTAGCGGGTCCCTCAGATACGCAGTATTTT	CASSSGLAGPSDTQYF
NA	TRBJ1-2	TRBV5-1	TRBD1	TGCGCCAGCAGCCCGGGACAGGGTGCGGATGGCTACACCTTC	CASSPGQGADGYTF
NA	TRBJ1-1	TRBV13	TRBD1	TGTGCCAGCAGCTTAGAAGGACAGGGACTTTCTGAAGCTTTCTTT	CASSLEGQGLSEAFF
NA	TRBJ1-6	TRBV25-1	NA	TGTGCCAGCAGCCGGGGGGGGGAGAATTCACCCCTCCACTTT	CASSRGGENSPLHF
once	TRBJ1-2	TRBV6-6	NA	TGTGCCAGCAGTGCCGTTGATAATAGTGATGGCTACACCTTC	CASSAVDNSDGYTF
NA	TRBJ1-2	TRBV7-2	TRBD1	TGTGCCAGCAGCTTAGGGGACAGATATGGCTACACCTTC	CASSLGDRYGYTF
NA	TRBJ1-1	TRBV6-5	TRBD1	TGTGCCAGCAGTTACTCATCTCAGGGGGCACGGGCTGAAGCTTTCTTT	CASSYSSQGARAEAFF
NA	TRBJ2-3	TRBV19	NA	TGTGCCAGTAGTATGGTAGACCTCCCCACAGATACGCAGTATTTT	CASSMVDLPTDTQYF
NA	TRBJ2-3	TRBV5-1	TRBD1	TGCGCCAGCACCTTTAACAGGGGAACGCAGTATTTT	CASTFNRGTQYF
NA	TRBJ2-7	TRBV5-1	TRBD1	TGCGCCAGTCGACAGGGGGCGACCTACGAGCAGTACTTC	CASRQGATYEQYF
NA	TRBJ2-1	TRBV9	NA	TGTGCCAGCAACGCCGGACGGGGCTACAATGAGCAGTTCTTC	CASNAGRGYNEQFF
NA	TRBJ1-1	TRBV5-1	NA	TGCGCCAGCAGCTCTGACATACTTGAAGCTTTCTTT	CASSSDILEAFF
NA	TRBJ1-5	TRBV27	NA	TGTGCCAGCAGTCTAACCAATCAGCCCCAGCATTTT	CASSLTNQPQHF
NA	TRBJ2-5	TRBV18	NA	TGTGCCAGCTCACCCCAAGGCGGGCAAGAGACCCAGTACTTC	CASSPQGGQETQYF
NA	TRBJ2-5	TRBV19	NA	TGTGCCAGTAGGTGGGAGGGACAGGAGACCCAGTACTTC	CASRWEGQETQYF
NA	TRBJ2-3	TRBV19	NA	TGTGCCAGTAGTAATGGGGTATCATTCACAGATACGCAGTATTTT	CASSNGVSFTDTQYF
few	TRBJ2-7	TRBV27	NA	TGTGCCAGCCGAGACACGAGGAGCTCCTACGAGCAGTACTTC	CASRDTRSSYEQYF
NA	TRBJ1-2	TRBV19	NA	TGTGCCAGTAGTATAGGGCAGGCCGCGCGGGGCTACACCTTC	CASSIGQAARGYTF
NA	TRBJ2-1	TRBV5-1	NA	TGCGCCAGCAGCTCCGGACAGTACTCCTACAATGAGCAGTTCTTC	CASSSGQYSYNEQFF
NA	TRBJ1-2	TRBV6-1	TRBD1	TGTGCCAGCAGTGAAAGGGACAAGGGACAGACCCCTTTC	CASSERDKGQTPF
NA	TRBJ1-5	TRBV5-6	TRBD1	TGTGCCAGCAGCTTTTGGGGCCAGGGGGCGATTCAGCCCCAGCATTTT	CASSFWGQGAIQPQHF
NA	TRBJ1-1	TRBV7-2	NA	TGTGCCAGCAGTTTGGACAGCTCTAATGAAGCTTTCTTT	CASSLDSSNEAFF
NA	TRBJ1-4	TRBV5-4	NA	TGTGCCAGCAGCTTGGGTCAGGGAATGGAAAAACTGTTTTTT	CASSLGQGMEKLFF
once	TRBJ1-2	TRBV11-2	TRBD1	TGTGCCAGCAGCCCCCATGGACAGGGTGGCTACACCTTC	CASSPHGQGGYTF
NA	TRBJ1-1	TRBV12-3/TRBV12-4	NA	TGTGCCAGCAGTTGGGGCGCTGAAGCTTTCTTT	CASSWGAEAFF
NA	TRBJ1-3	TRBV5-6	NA	TGTGCCACGCAGGGACTTTTGCAGCCTGGAAACACCATATATTTT	CATQGLLQPGNTIYF
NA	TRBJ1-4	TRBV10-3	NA	TGTGCCATCAGTTCCGACAGAGATAATGAAAAACTGTTTTTT	CAISSDRDNEKLFF
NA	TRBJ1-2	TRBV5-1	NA	TGCGCCAGCAGCTTGGATTCCGACTATGGCTACACCTTC	CASSLDSDYGYTF
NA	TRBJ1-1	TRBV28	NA	TGTGCCAGCAGTCTTCCGGGCCTAAGGACTGAAGCTTTCTTT	CASSLPGLRTEAFF
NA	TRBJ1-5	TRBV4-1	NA	TGCGCCAGCAGCCAAGAGGGGGGACAGCCCCAGCATTTT	CASSQEGGQPQHF
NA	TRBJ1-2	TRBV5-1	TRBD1	TGCGCCAGCAAACGGGGGGACAGCGAATCTAACTATGGCTACACCTTC	CASKRGDSESNYGYTF
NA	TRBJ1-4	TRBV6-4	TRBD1	TGTGCCAGCAGTCTAGAACCGGGACAGCATGAAAAACTGTTTTTT	CASSLEPGQHEKLFF
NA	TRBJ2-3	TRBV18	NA	TGTGCCAGCTCATCGCGTGGGGGATACACAGATACGCAGTATTTT	CASSSRGGYTDTQYF
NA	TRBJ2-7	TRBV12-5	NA	TGTGCTAGTGCCTCGGGCCCCTACGAGCAGTACTTC	CASASGPYEQYF
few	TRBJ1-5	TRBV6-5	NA	TGTGCCAGCATTTACGGAGCGAGCAATCAGCCCCAGCATTTT	CASIYGASNQPQHF
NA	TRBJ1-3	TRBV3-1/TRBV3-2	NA	TGTGCCAGCAGCCAAGAAGCCAGTCTTGGGTCTGGAAACACCATATATTTT	CASSQEASLGSGNTIYF
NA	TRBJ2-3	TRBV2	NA	TGTGCCATCTACCGGGACAGCACAGATACGCAGTATTTT	CAIYRDSTDTQYF
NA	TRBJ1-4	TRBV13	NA	TGTGCCAGCAGCCTCCGCCAGCTTAATGAAAAACTGTTTTTT	CASSLRQLNEKLFF
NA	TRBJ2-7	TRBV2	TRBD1	TGTGCCAGCAGTGAAAGGGACAGGTCCCACGAGCAGTACTTC	CASSERDRSHEQYF
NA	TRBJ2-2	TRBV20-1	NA	TGCAGTGCTAGTGGAGACACCGGGGAGCTGTTTTTT	CSASGDTGELFF
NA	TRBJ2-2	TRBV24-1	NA	TGTGCCACCAGTGCGTTAGGGGCGAGCGGGGAGCTGTTTTTT	CATSALGASGELFF
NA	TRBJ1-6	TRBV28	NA	TGTGCCAGCAGCCCCCGGGCCTATAATTCACCCCTCCACTTT	CASSPRAYNSPLHF
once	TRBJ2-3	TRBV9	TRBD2	TGTGCCAGTAGCGGGCTGAGCACAGATACGCAGTATTTT	CASSGLSTDTQYF
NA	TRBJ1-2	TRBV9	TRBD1	TGTGCCAGCAGCGTCGAACAGGGGTATGGCTACACCTTC	CASSVEQGYGYTF
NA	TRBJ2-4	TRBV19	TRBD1	TGTGCCAGTAGTATTTCAAAGCGTAGGGGGCAGGCCAAAAACATTCAGTACTTC	CASSISKRRGQAKNIQYF
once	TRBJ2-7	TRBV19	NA	TGTGCCAGTAGTAACGGGGGAGCCGAGCAGTACTTC	CASSNGGAEQYF
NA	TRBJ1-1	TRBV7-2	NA	TGTGCCAGCAGCCAGGGACGCTACACTGAAGCTTTCTTT	CASSQGRYTEAFF
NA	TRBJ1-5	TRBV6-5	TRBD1	TGTGCCAGCGGCTATCACCGGACAGGGGGTCAGCCCCAGCATTTT	CASGYHRTGGQPQHF
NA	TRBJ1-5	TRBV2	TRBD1	TGTGCCAGCAAACTTGGACAGGGACAGCCCCAGCATTTT	CASKLGQGQPQHF
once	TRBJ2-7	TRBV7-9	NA	TGTGCCAGCAGCTTAGAAACAGACGAGCAGTACTTC	CASSLETDEQYF
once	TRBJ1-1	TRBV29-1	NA	TGCAGCGTTGGGGTGCTCACTGAAGCTTTCTTT	CSVGVLTEAFF
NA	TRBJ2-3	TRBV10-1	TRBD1	TGCGCCAGCAGCGGGGACAGGGATAAAGATACGCAGTATTTT	CASSGDRDKDTQYF
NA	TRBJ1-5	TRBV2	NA	TGTGCCAGCAGCGCTCGGTGGGGGGGGAGCAATCAGCCCCAGCATTTT	CASSARWGGSNQPQHF
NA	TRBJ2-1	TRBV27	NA	TGTGCCAGCAGTTTATGGTCCGGGGGTCACAATGAGCAGTTCTTC	CASSLWSGGHNEQFF
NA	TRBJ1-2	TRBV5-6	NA	TGTGCCAGCAGCTTTGGTAACCCGGGTATCTATGGCTACACCTTC	CASSFGNPGIYGYTF
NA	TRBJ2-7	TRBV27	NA	TGTGCCAGCAGTTTATCCTGGGGGCCCTACGAGCAGTACTTC	CASSLSWGPYEQYF